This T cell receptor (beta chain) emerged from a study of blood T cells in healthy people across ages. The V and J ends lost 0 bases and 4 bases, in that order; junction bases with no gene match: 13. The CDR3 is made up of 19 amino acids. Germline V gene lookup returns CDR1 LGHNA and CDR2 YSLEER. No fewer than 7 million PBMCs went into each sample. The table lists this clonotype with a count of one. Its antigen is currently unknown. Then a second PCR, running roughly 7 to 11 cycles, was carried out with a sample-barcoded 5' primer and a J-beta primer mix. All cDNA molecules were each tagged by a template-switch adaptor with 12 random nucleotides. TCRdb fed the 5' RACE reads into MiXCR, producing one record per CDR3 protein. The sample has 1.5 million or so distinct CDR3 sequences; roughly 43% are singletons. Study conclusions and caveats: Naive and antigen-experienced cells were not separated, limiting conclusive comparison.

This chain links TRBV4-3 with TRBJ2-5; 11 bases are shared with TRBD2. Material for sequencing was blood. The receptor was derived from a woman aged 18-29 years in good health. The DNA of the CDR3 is TGCGCCAGCAGCCAAGATGTTGATGGGCTAGCGGGGGGACGAGAGACCCAGTACTTC. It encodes CASSQDVDGLAGGRETQYF.